Presented here are 7 T cell receptor beta chains from one specimen sequenced in a study of cytomegalovirus exposure and HLA in healthy donors. The primer mix had 60 Vbeta and 13 Jbeta primers. TCRdb's table, derived via immunoSEQ multiplex PCR, lists solely in-frame clones and lacks some. The table has about 160,000 clones, about two thirds seen once; the top ten hold approximately 2.8%. The sample was PBMCs. Every receptor here comes from a woman younger than 45 in good health and CMV-seronegative.

This sequence joins TRBV6-4 and TRBJ2-2; 9 bases fit TRBD1. The ends lost 6 bases at V and 7 bases at J; junction bases unmatched: 6. The V gene's germline CDR1 is MRHNA and CDR2 SNTAGT. The CDR3 loop spans 14 amino acids. CDR3 nucleotides: TGTGCCAGCAGAGAGACAGGGGGTCACGGGGAGCTGTTTTTT. It is translated as CASRETGGHGELFF.

Turning to this clone: The same CDR3 is also encoded by other DNA sequences in this sample. The J gene is TRBJ1-5, the V gene TRBV28, with D hard to call. There are 12 residues in the CDR3. CDR1 and CDR2 from the germline V gene are MDHEN and SYDVKM. The V end was cut by 5 bases, the J end by 4 bases, with 6 bases between. As DNA, the CDR3 is TGTGCCAGCAGTCTACCAAATCAGCCCCAGCATTTT. The encoded protein is CASSLPNQPQHF.

This chain links TRBV7-2 with TRBJ2-7, with a possible D match to TRBD1 (6 bases). Trimming cost V 6 bases and J 6 bases, with 12 bases left between them. CDR1 is SGHTA and CDR2 is FQGNSA in the germline V gene. This CDR3 has 12 residues. CDR3 DNA sequence: TGTGCCAGCAGGTACAGGGTGGGCGAGCAGTACTTC. It is translated as CASRYRVGEQYF.

This clone has just a few counts. The chain couples TRBV7-3 to TRBJ2-2; 8 bases match TRBD2. CDR1 SGHTA and CDR2 FQGTGA come from the germline V gene. The CDR3 runs 16 residues. V dropped 2 bases and J dropped 2; count of bases not matched to a gene: 4. For the CDR3, the DNA is TGTGCCAGCAGCTTAGGGAGCGGGGGAAACACCGGGGAGCTGTTTTTT. Translating it yields CASSLGSGGNTGELFF.

The chain uses TRBV4-3 and TRBJ2-2, with 12 bases identical to TRBD1. The CDR3 consists of 16 residues. The junction had 5 bases not matched to a gene; V was cut back by 3 bases and J by 6 bases. Germline V gene lookup returns CDR1 LGHNA and CDR2 YSLEER. The CDR3 is CASSHGTGGESGELFF. CDR3 DNA: TGCGCCAGCAGCCACGGGACAGGGGGCGAATCCGGGGAGCTGTTTTTT.

The chain joins TRBV5-5 to TRBJ2-7; the D gene is possibly TRBD1 (6 bases). Germline V gene sequence: CDR1 SGHKS, CDR2 YYEKEE (reference sequence). This CDR3 region has 15 residues. The CDR3 loop is CNIWDGTLVSYEQYF. The CDR3 DNA reads TGTAACATCTGGGACGGGACACTTGTCTCCTACGAGCAGTACTTC.

The chain recombines TRBV6-1 with TRBJ2-1; perhaps TRBD1 as D (5 bases). CDR1 and CDR2 from the germline V gene are MNHNS and SASEGT. This CDR3 spans 12 amino acids. V was cut by 3 bases and J by 14 bases, with 14 bases left in between. The DNA for the CDR3 is TGTGCCAGCAGTGAGGGGCCAGGAAGGGAGTTCTTC. This gives the protein CASSEGPGREFF.